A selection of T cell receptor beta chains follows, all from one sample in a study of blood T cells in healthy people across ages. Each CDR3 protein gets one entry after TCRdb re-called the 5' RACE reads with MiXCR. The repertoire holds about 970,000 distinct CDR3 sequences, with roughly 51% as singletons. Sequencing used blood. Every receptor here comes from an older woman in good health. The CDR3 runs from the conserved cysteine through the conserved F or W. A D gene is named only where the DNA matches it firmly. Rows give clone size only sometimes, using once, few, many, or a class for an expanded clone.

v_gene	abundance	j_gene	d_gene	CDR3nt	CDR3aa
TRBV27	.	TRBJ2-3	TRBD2	TGTGCCAGCAGTTTTTCTAGCGGGAGGGCGGGTACGCAGTATTTT	CASSFSSGRAGTQYF
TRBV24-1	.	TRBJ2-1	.	TGTGCCACCAGTGACCGGGGCCGACTCTCCTACAATGAGCAGTTCTTC	CATSDRGRLSYNEQFF
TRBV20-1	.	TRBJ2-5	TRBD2	TGCAGTGCCTTGGGACTAGCGGGAGCCTCGGAGACCCAGTACTTC	CSALGLAGASETQYF
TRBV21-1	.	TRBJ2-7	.	TGTGCCAGCAGCATAGTACCCGTGGGGGTCTACGAGCAGTACTTC	CASSIVPVGVYEQYF
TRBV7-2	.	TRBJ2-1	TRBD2	TGTGCCAGCACCAACCCGGGGGGGAGAAATGAGCAGTTCTTC	CASTNPGGRNEQFF
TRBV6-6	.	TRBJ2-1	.	TGTGCCAGCCAGGAGACTAGAGTATACAATGAGCAGTTCTTC	CASQETRVYNEQFF
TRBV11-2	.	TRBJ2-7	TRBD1	TGTGCCAGCAGCTTAGAGGCCAGGGGGCAGGTCGACGAGCAGTACTTC	CASSLEARGQVDEQYF
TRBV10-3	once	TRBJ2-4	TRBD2	TGTGCCATCAGTGAGGGGAGACTAGCGGGAAGTCCAGGGGAGCAGTACTTC	CAISEGRLAGSPGEQYF
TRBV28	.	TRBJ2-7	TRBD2	TGTGCCAGCAGTGGCCGAGCGGGAAACTACGAGCAGTACTTC	CASSGRAGNYEQYF
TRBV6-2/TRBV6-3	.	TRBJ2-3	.	TGTGCCAGCAGTTTCGGCGGGGCCGCCTCAGATACGCAGTATTTT	CASSFGGAASDTQYF
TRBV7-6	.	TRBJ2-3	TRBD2	TGTGCCAGCAGCACCAGGACTAGGACAGATACGCAGTATTTT	CASSTRTRTDTQYF
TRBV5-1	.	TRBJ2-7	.	TGCGCCAGCAGCTTGAATAAAGAGCAGTACTTC	CASSLNKEQYF
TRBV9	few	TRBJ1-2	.	TGTGCCAGCAGCCAGGGCGGGGGGGGATTAAATGGCTACACCTTC	CASSQGGGGLNGYTF
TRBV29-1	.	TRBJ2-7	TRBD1	TGCAGCGTTGAAGAAAGGATAGGGGGCGGTGAGCAGTACTTC	CSVEERIGGGEQYF
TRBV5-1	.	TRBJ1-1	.	TGCGCCAGCAGCTTTACCAGGGACTTGAACACTGAAGCTTTCTTT	CASSFTRDLNTEAFF
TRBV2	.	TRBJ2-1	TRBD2	TGTGCCAGCAGCCCCGGGACTAGATTGGATGAGCAGTTCTTC	CASSPGTRLDEQFF
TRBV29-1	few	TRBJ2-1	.	TGCAGCGTTCCAGGCGGGGCTAGCTCCTACAATGAGCAGTTCTTC	CSVPGGASSYNEQFF
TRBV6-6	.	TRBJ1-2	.	TGTGCCAGCAGTTACTCGACGGTGCCAGATGGCTACACCTTC	CASSYSTVPDGYTF
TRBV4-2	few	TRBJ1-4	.	TGTGCCAGCAGCCAAGACAGGGCTGAAAAACTGTTTTTT	CASSQDRAEKLFF
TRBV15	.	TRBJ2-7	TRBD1	TGTGCCACCAGCAGTAGACAGGGGGCTTCACACGAGCAGTACTTC	CATSSRQGASHEQYF
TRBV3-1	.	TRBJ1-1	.	TGTGCCAGCAGCCATGTGGACACTGAAGCTTTCTTT	CASSHVDTEAFF
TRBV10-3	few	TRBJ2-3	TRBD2	TGTGCCATCAGTGGGCCGAGCGGGATGATAGATACGCAGTATTTT	CAISGPSGMIDTQYF
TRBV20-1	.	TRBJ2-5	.	TGCAGTGCGAGCCGGGACGGAAAAGAGACCCAGTACTTC	CSASRDGKETQYF
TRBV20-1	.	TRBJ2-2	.	TGCAGTGCTCTCTCGGGACCCAACACCGGGGAGCTGTTTTTT	CSALSGPNTGELFF
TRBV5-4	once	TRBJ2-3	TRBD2	TGTGCCAGCAGCTTGCGCGGGAGGTACTCAGATACGCAGTATTTT	CASSLRGRYSDTQYF
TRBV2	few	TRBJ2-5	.	TGTGCCAGCAGTTCCCCCTCAGGGAGAGCACTCAGAGAGACCCAGTACTTC	CASSSPSGRALRETQYF
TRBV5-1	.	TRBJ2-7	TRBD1	TGCGCCGGCAGCTTGGATGGCCAGGGGGTCGAGCAGTACTTC	CAGSLDGQGVEQYF